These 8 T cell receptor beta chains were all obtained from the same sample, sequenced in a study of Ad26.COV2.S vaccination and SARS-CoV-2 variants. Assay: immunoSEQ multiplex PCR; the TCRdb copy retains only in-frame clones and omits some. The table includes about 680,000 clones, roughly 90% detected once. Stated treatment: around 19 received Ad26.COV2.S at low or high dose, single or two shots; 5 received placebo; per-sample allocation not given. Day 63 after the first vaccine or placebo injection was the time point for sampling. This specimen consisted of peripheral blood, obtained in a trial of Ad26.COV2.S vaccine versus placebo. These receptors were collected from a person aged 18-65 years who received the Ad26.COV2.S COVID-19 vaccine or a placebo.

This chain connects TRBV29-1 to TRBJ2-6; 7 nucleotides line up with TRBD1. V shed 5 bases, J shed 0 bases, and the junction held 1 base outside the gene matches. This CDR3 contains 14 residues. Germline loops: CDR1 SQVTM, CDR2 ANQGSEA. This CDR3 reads CSVPGGSGANVLTF. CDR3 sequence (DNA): TGCAGCGTTCCAGGGGGCTCTGGGGCCAACGTCCTGACTTTC.

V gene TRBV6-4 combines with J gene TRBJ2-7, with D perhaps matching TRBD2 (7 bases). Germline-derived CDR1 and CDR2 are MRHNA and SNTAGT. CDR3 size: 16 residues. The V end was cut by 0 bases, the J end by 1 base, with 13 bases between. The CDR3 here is CASSDSRGRGSYEQYF. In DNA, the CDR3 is TGTGCCAGCAGTGACTCGAGAGGGAGGGGGTCCTACGAGCAGTACTTC.

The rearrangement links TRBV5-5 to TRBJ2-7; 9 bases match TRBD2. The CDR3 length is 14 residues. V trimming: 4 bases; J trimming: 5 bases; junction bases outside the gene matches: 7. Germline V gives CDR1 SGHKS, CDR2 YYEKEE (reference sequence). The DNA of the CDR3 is TGTGCCAGCAGCCACGGGACTAGCATGGACGAGCAGTACTTC. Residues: CASSHGTSMDEQYF.

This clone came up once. CDR3 residues: CASSLAGGFQETQYF. CDR3 nucleotide sequence: TGTGCCAGCAGCTTGGCCGGGGGATTCCAAGAGACCCAGTACTTC. This chain connects TRBV5-4 to TRBJ2-5; possible D gene TRBD2, 6 bases. The germline V and J ends were trimmed by 0 bases and 1 base, with 10 bases remaining between them. Germline-derived CDR1 and CDR2 are SGHNT and YYREEE (reference sequence). CDR3 length: 15 amino acids.

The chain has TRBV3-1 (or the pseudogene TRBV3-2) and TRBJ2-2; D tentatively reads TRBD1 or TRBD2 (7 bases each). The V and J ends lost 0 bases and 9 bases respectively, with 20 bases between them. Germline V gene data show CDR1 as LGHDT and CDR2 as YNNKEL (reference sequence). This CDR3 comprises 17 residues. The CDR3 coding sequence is TGTGCCAGCAGCCAAGAGGCAGGGGGGGCTCATATTAGGGAGCTGTTTTTT. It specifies CASSQEAGGAHIRELFF.

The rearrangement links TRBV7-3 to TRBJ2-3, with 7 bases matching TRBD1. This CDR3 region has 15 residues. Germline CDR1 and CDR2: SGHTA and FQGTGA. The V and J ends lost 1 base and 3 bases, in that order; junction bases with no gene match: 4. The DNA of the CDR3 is TGTGCCAGCAGCTTAAGGACAGGTTCTACAGATACGCAGTATTTT. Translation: CASSLRTGSTDTQYF.

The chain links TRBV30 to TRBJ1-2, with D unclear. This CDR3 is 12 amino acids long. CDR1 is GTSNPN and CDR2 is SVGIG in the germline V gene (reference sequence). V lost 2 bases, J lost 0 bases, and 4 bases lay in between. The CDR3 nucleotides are TGTGCCTGGAGTACATCTAACTATGGCTACACCTTC. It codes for CAWSTSNYGYTF.

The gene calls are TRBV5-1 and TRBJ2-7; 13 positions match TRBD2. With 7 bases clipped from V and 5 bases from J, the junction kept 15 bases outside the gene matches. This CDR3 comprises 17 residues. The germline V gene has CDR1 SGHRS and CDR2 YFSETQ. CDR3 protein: CASRPGTSGVIPHEQYF. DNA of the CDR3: TGCGCCAGCCGTCCTGGGACTAGCGGGGTTATCCCCCACGAGCAGTACTTC.